The 32 T cell receptor beta chains given below trace back to one sample, sequenced in a study of blood T cells in healthy people across ages. Sample-barcoded 5' priming and a J-beta primer mix drove a second PCR of roughly 7 to 11 cycles. TCRdb re-called the 5' RACE reads with MiXCR, one entry per CDR3 protein. The sample records roughly 560,000 distinct CDR3 sequences, less than 25% being singletons. This sample also belongs to another study, concerning T cells of mothers and their children.

Sequencing was done on a sample of blood. The receptors here all came from a boy aged 5 to 17 in good health.

The chain is built from TRBV7-9 and TRBJ2-2; perhaps TRBD1 as D (6 bases). The germline V and J ends were trimmed by 2 bases and 0 bases, with 22 bases remaining between them. The germline V gene encodes CDR1 SEHNR and CDR2 FQNEAQ (reference sequence). This CDR3 contains 20 residues. The CDR3: CASSLPPIASDRSNTGELFF. For the CDR3, the DNA is TGTGCCAGCAGCTTACCTCCAATCGCGTCTGACAGGTCGAACACCGGGGAGCTGTTTTTT.

This clonotype was seen repeatedly, ten times or more. The chain uses TRBV6-5 and TRBJ2-6; maybe TRBD2 (6 bases). The CDR3 is made up of 16 amino acids. V lost 0 bases and J 1 base, leaving 7 bases between the germline ends. Per the germline V gene, CDR1 is MNHEY and CDR2 is SVGAGI. CDR3 region: CASSYSEGSGANVLTF. The CDR3 DNA is TGTGCCAGCAGTTACTCGGAGGGTTCTGGGGCCAACGTCCTGACTTTC.

To note about this clonotype: A much larger clone lies one base from this, so it may be a read error. CDR3 DNA: TGTGCCAGCAGTTTACAGGGTGTGAACGAGCAGTACTTC. It codes for CASSLQGVNEQYF. The chain has TRBV27 and TRBJ2-7; the D gene is possibly TRBD1 (5 bases). Per the germline V gene, CDR1 is MNHEY and CDR2 is SMNVEV (reference sequence). Trimming pared 2 bases from V and 5 bases from J, leaving 10 bases between. The CDR3 is made up of 13 amino acids.

Comment on this clonotype: One end of the junction fails to match germline, which may point to a read error. This chain connects TRBV27 to TRBJ2-2; D possibly matches TRBD1 or TRBD2 (6 bases each). The length of the CDR3 is 14 residues. Germline V gene sequence: CDR1 MNHEY, CDR2 SMNVEV (reference sequence). This CDR3 reads CASSFGTNTGGLFF. The CDR3 coding sequence is TGTGCCAGCAGTTTCGGGACAAACACCGGGGGGCTGTTTTTT.

The chain joins TRBV3-1 to TRBJ2-3; 9 positions match TRBD2. This CDR3 region has 17 residues. Germline V gene sequence: CDR1 LGHDT, CDR2 YNNKEL (reference sequence). The ends lost 3 bases at V and 2 bases at J; junction bases unmatched: 9. As DNA, the CDR3 is TGTGCCAGCAGCCAGGGGCTGGGACTAGCTACCACAGATACGCAGTATTTT. It yields the protein CASSQGLGLATTDTQYF.

V and J are TRBV28 and TRBJ2-7, with a weak D call TRBD2 (6 bases). Germline CDR1 MDHEN, CDR2 SYDVKM. The germline V and J ends were trimmed by 2 bases and 2 bases, with 10 bases remaining between them. The CDR3 is made up of 14 amino acids. CDR3 nucleotides: TGTGCCAGCAGTTTACGGGGGATGGCCTACGAGCAGTACTTC. It translates to CASSLRGMAYEQYF.

This clonotype was seen a few times. CDR3 in DNA: TGTGCCAGCAGCTTCCTTCAGTCGGAGCTGTTTTTT. It encodes CASSFLQSELFF. The chain links TRBV7-3 to TRBJ2-2; D remains ambiguous. The CDR3 spans 12 residues. The V end lost 3 bases, the J end lost 10 bases, and 9 bases lay between the germline ends. Germline CDR1 SGHTA, CDR2 FQGTGA.

The CDR3 nucleotides read TGTGCCAGCAGCTTTGGGGGGCAAGGTGAAAAACTGTTTTTT. Amino acid sequence: CASSFGGQGEKLFF. The chain carries TRBV6-6 and TRBJ1-4; weak D call: TRBD1 (6 bases). V dropped 6 bases and J dropped 7 bases, with 15 bases sitting between them. The CDR3 consists of 14 residues. Per germline, CDR1 MNHNY and CDR2 SVGAGI (reference sequence).

The V and J genes are TRBV3-1 and TRBJ2-1, with TRBD2 as a possible D gene (6 bases). With 4 bases removed from V and 0 bases from J, the gap between germline ends came to 10 bases. In germline, CDR1 is LGHDT, CDR2 YNNKEL (reference sequence). The CDR3 contains 15 residues. The CDR3 nucleotides are TGTGCCAGCAGCCCGGAGGGGATCTCCTACAATGAGCAGTTCTTC. Translation: CASSPEGISYNEQFF.

Only a few counts were recorded for this clonotype. The V and J genes are TRBV14 and TRBJ2-7; TRBD2 might be the D (6 bases). V was clipped by 7 bases and J by 3 bases, with 16 bases between them. This CDR3 spans 14 amino acids. Germline CDR1 is SGHDN and CDR2 is FVKESK. CDR3 region: CASITWYSGYEQYF. CDR3 DNA sequence: TGTGCCAGCATCACGTGGTATAGCGGCTACGAGCAGTACTTC. The complete variable domain, with remaining parts taken from reference TRBV14 and TRBJ2-7, reads EAGVTQFPSHSVIEKGQTVTLRCDPISGHDNLYWYRRVMGKEIKFLLHFVKESKQDESGMPNNRFLAERTGGTYSTLKVQPAELEDSGVYFCASITWYSGYEQYFGPGTRLTVT.

The sample holds a few counts of this clonotype. V and J are TRBV20-1 and TRBJ2-5; 14 bases align to TRBD2. The CDR3 is 14 residues long. V gave up 6 bases and J gave up 4 bases; unmatched junction bases: 4. CDR1 and CDR2 (germline): DFQATT, SNEGSKA (reference sequence). The CDR3 nucleotides are TGCAGTGCCCGGGGACTAGCGGGAGTAGAGACCCAGTACTTC. It yields the protein CSARGLAGVETQYF.

This chain joins TRBV11-2 and TRBJ2-7, with D possibly matching TRBD1 (5 bases). The CDR3 length is 16 residues. CDR1 and CDR2 from the germline V gene are SGHAT and FQNNGV. V gave up 1 base and J gave up 7 bases, with 20 bases separating them. The CDR3 loop reads CASSLVFFRAGREQYF. CDR3 DNA: TGTGCCAGCAGCTTAGTTTTTTTCAGGGCCGGGCGGGAGCAGTACTTC.

This clonotype has more than one count but fewer than ten. The V call is TRBV3-1, the J call TRBJ2-7; no reliable D call. V was pared by 5 bases and J by 6 bases, with 11 bases between. Germline lookup yields CDR1 LGHDT and CDR2 YNNKEL (reference sequence). This CDR3 is 12 amino acids long. CDR3 bases: TGTGCCAGCAGCTTCCGGTCCGGCGAGCAGTACTTC. Encoded protein: CASSFRSGEQYF.

The gene calls are TRBV20-1 and TRBJ2-1; D not certain. From germline, CDR1 is DFQATT and CDR2 SNEGSKA (reference sequence). This CDR3 region has 12 residues. V was shortened by 3 bases and J by 4 bases, with 7 bases between the two germline ends. This CDR3 is CSASRLYNEQFF. The CDR3 nucleotides are TGCAGTGCTAGCCGCCTGTACAATGAGCAGTTCTTC.

The J gene is TRBJ2-7, the V gene TRBV29-1, with 8 bases lining up with TRBD1. Germline loops: CDR1 SQVTM, CDR2 ANQGSEA. The junction had 4 bases not matched to a gene; V was cut back by 0 bases and J by 3 bases. The CDR3 length is 14 residues. The CDR3 here is CSVEEDRGVYEQYF. In DNA form, the CDR3 reads TGCAGCGTTGAAGAAGACAGGGGAGTCTACGAGCAGTACTTC.

The chain joins TRBV6-1 to TRBJ1-4, with 7 bases fitting TRBD1. J gave up 5 bases and V 3 bases, and 12 bases lay outside the gene matches. The germline V gene has CDR1 MNHNS and CDR2 SASEGT. This CDR3 contains 17 residues. The CDR3 spells CASSDADYRGENEKLFF. The CDR3 nucleotides are TGTGCCAGCAGTGACGCGGATTACAGGGGAGAGAATGAAAAACTGTTTTTT.

V and J are TRBV7-9 and TRBJ2-3; a possible D gene is TRBD1 (6 bases). V was shortened by 5 bases and J by 5 bases, with 17 bases between the two germline ends. CDR3 length equals 15 residues. CDR1 and CDR2 (germline): SEHNR, FQNEAQ (reference sequence). The CDR3: CASSPQGAAGDTQYF. CDR3 bases: TGTGCCAGCAGCCCACAGGGAGCTGCTGGAGATACGCAGTATTTT.

The chain recombines TRBV30 with TRBJ2-3; D uncertain. CDR1 and CDR2 from the germline V gene are GTSNPN and SVGIG (reference sequence). Trimming cost V 0 bases and J 2 bases, with 9 bases left between them. This CDR3 has 14 residues. The CDR3 sequence: CAWSVDMSTDTQYF. The CDR3 DNA is TGTGCCTGGAGTGTAGACATGTCCACAGATACGCAGTATTTT.

The chain couples TRBV5-1 to TRBJ2-5; TRBD2 matches at 11 bases. The DNA end lines up better with TRBJ2-7; the J call may be wrong. The CDR3 is 17 residues long. The germline V gene encodes CDR1 SGHRS and CDR2 YFSETQ. The CDR3 is CASSAGLAGGFPYEQYF. The CDR3 nucleotides are TGCGCCAGCAGCGCCGGGTTAGCGGGAGGGTTCCCCTACGAGCAGTACTTC.

The chain carries TRBV12-3 or TRBV12-4 and TRBJ1-1; D is perhaps TRBD1 (6 bases). The CDR3 has 13 amino acids. Trimming shortened V by 1 base and J by 10 bases, and 13 bases separated the two germline ends. The CDR3 region is CASSLGAGVVAFF. The CDR3, as DNA: TGTGCCAGCAGTTTAGGGGCAGGGGTTGTAGCTTTCTTT.

Only a few counts were recorded for this clonotype. V gene TRBV28 combines with J gene TRBJ2-1, with no clear D. There are 15 residues in the CDR3. The germline V and J ends were trimmed by 2 bases and 2 bases, with 10 bases remaining between them. Germline-derived CDR1 and CDR2 are MDHEN and SYDVKM. In DNA, the CDR3 is TGTGCCAGCAGTTTAGCCCCCGGGCCCTACAATGAGCAGTTCTTC. Its protein product is CASSLAPGPYNEQFF.

CDR3 DNA: TGTGCCAGCAGCCAGGGACAGCACACCGGGGAGCTGTTTTTT. It codes for CASSQGQHTGELFF. V gene TRBV6-2 or TRBV6-3 combines with J gene TRBJ2-2; TRBD1 aligns across 7 bases. Per germline, CDR1 MNHEY and CDR2 SVGEGT. Trimming took 6 bases from V and 3 from J; bases not matched to a gene: 4. There are 14 residues in the CDR3.

The genes are TRBV7-2 and TRBJ2-3; 12 bases map to TRBD2. CDR1 and CDR2 (germline): SGHTA, FQGNSA. The CDR3 runs 19 residues. Trimming at V came to 5 bases and at J to 2 bases, leaving 14 bases not matched to a gene. The CDR3 DNA reads as TGTGCCAGCAGCCCCCCGGGACTAGCGGGCGCCGCCTTCACAGATACGCAGTATTTT. Protein: CASSPPGLAGAAFTDTQYF.

This clonotype occurred a few times. The gene calls are TRBV6-5 and TRBJ2-5; D gene unclear. This CDR3 contains 11 residues. The germline V gene encodes CDR1 MNHEY and CDR2 SVGAGI. The CDR3 DNA is TGTGTCGCTACTGGGTCGGAGACCCAGTACTTC. This translates into CVATGSETQYF.

The chain uses TRBV6-2 or TRBV6-3 and TRBJ2-5; D is ambiguous. The DNA matches TRBJ2-1 better at its end, which makes the J call doubtful. The V gene's germline CDR1 is MNHEY and CDR2 SVGEGT. The CDR3 has 12 amino acids. CDR3 in amino acids: CASSQTWNEQFF. The CDR3 coding sequence is TGTGCCAGCAGTCAGACTTGGAATGAGCAGTTCTTC.

This rearrangement joins TRBV24-1 to TRBJ1-1, with D unresolved. The CDR3 has 13 residues. CDR1 is KGHDR and CDR2 is SFDVKD in the germline V gene. V lost 3 bases to trimming and J lost 1 base, with 5 bases between them. CDR3 amino acids: CATSDVGNTEAFF. CDR3 DNA sequence: TGTGCCACCAGTGATGTGGGGAACACTGAAGCTTTCTTT.

The rearrangement links TRBV11-2 to TRBJ1-1, with 8 bases lining up with TRBD1. Germline V gene data show CDR1 as SGHAT and CDR2 as FQNNGV. The J segment lost 0 bases and the V segment lost 2 bases, leaving 2 bases of the junction unmatched. The CDR3 spans 15 residues. The CDR3 DNA reads TGTGCCAGCAGCTTATGGACAGGGATGAACACTGAAGCTTTCTTT. This gives the protein CASSLWTGMNTEAFF.

This clonotype has at least ten counts. The chain links TRBV4-3 to TRBJ2-6; no definite D call. V was trimmed by 0 bases and J by 0 bases, leaving 6 bases between them. CDR3 length: 16 amino acids. Germline CDR1 reads LGHNA; CDR2 reads YSLEER. CDR3 DNA: TGCGCCAGCAGCCAAGATCTGCTCTCTGGGGCCAACGTCCTGACTTTC. This sequence encodes CASSQDLLSGANVLTF.

The genes are TRBV25-1 and TRBJ2-5, with D tentatively TRBD1 or TRBD2 (5 bases each). V was shortened by 2 bases and J by 0 bases, with 16 bases between the two germline ends. The germline CDR1 and CDR2 sequences are MGHDK and SYGVNS. The CDR3 has 17 residues. The CDR3 sequence: CASSEPTRDPHQETQYF. DNA for the CDR3: TGTGCCAGCAGTGAACCGACTCGGGACCCGCACCAAGAGACCCAGTACTTC.

A few counts support this clonotype. The chain employs TRBV7-9 and TRBJ2-5; 7 bases agree with TRBD1. The V and J ends lost 4 bases and 11 bases, in that order; junction bases with no gene match: 10. Germline V gene sequence: CDR1 SEHNR, CDR2 FQNEAQ (reference sequence). This CDR3 spans 13 amino acids. CDR3 protein: CASSSGDRVKQYF. CDR3 bases: TGTGCCAGCAGCTCAGGTGACAGGGTCAAGCAGTACTTC.

There are many counts of this clonotype. V is TRBV7-8 and J is TRBJ1-2; D is uncertain. Germline assignment: CDR1 SGHVS and CDR2 FQNEAQ. The CDR3 is made up of 12 amino acids. The V end lost 2 bases, the J end lost 8 bases, and 9 bases lay between the germline ends. CDR3 amino acids: CASSLIMEGYTF. Here the CDR3 DNA reads TGTGCCAGCAGCTTAATTATGGAAGGCTACACCTTC. Full variable domain (rest looked up from reference TRBV7-8 and TRBJ1-2): GAGVSQSPRYKVAKRGQDVALRCDPISGHVSLFWYQQALGQGPEFLTYFQNEAQLDKSGLPSDRFFAERPEGSVSTLKIQRTQQEDSAVYLCASSLIMEGYTFGSGTRLTVV.

This chain joins TRBV20-1 and TRBJ1-5, with a tentative D call TRBD1 (5 bases). Germline values: CDR1 DFQATT, CDR2 SNEGSKA (reference sequence). The length of the CDR3 is 13 residues. Trimming removed 3 bases from V and 1 base from J, with 7 bases in between. The CDR3 loop reads CSARDKSNQPQHF. CDR3 DNA: TGCAGTGCTAGGGACAAAAGCAATCAGCCCCAGCATTTT.